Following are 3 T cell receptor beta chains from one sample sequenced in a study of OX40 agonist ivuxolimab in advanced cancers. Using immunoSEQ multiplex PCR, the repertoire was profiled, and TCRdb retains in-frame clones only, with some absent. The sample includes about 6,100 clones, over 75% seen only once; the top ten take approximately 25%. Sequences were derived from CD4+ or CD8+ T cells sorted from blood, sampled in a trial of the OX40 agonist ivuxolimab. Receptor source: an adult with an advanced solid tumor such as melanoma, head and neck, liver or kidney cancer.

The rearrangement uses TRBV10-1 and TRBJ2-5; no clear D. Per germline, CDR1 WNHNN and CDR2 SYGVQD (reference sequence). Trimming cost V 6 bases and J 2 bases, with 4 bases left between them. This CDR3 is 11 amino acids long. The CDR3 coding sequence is TGCGCCAGCAGAGTACAAGAGACCCAGTACTTC. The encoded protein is CASRVQETQYF.

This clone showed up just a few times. This CDR3 is CASSPTGTSNEQFF. In nucleotides, the CDR3 is TGTGCCAGCAGCCCCACCGGGACTAGCAATGAGCAGTTCTTC. The chain links TRBV13 to TRBJ2-1; 8 bases match TRBD2. The V segment lost 5 bases and the J segment 6 bases; nucleotides outside the gene matches: 6. This CDR3 has 14 residues. Germline CDR1 and CDR2: PRHDT and FYEKMQ (reference sequence).

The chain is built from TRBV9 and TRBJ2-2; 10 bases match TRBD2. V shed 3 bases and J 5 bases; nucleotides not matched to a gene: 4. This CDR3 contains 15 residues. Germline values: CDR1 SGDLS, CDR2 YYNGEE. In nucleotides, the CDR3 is TGTGCCAGCAGCGCTAGCGGGGGCCAGACCGGGGAGCTGTTTTTT. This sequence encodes CASSASGGQTGELFF.